Each of the 25 T cell receptor beta chains below was sequenced from the same sample in a study of cytomegalovirus exposure and HLA in healthy donors. Use of 60 Vbeta and 13 Jbeta primers characterized the PCR. Here immunoSEQ multiplex PCR was the method, and the copy in TCRdb shows in-frame clones only, minus some. This sample's table has tens of thousands of clones. The material sequenced was PBMCs. The receptors shown here come from a woman in her 40s in good health and CMV-seropositive.

V is TRBV19 and J is TRBJ2-1; the match to TRBD2 covers 10 bases. Germline V lookup: CDR1 LNHDA, CDR2 SQIVND (reference sequence). The CDR3 is made up of 16 amino acids. V lost 4 bases and J lost 5; bases outside the gene matches: 8. The DNA of the CDR3 is TGTGCCAGTAGTACGCCGGGACTAGCGAGAGACAATGAGCAGTTCTTC. Protein sequence: CASSTPGLARDNEQFF. Using reference TRBV19 and TRBJ2-1 for the parts outside the CDR3, the full variable domain is DGGITQSPKYLFRKEGQNVTLSCEQNLNHDAMYWYRQDPGQGLRLIYYSQIVNDFQKGDIAEGYSVSREKKESFPLTVTSAQKNPTAFYLCASSTPGLARDNEQFFGPGTRLTVL.

J is TRBJ2-5 and V is TRBV2; 11 bases are shared with TRBD1. The DNA end lines up better with TRBJ2-7; the J call may be wrong. Germline V gives CDR1 SNHLY, CDR2 FYNNEI. The CDR3 is made up of 15 amino acids. CDR3 protein: CASRLPGQGGSEQYF. CDR3 bases: TGTGCCAGCAGACTGCCGGGACAGGGGGGGTCCGAGCAGTACTTC.

Details on this clone: Different DNA sequences within this sample yield the same CDR3. The rearrangement joins TRBV29-1 to TRBJ1-2, with 9 positions matching TRBD1. The length of the CDR3 is 13 residues. Germline CDR1 and CDR2: SQVTM and ANQGSEA. The junction had 5 bases not matched to a gene; V was cut back by 5 bases and J by 4 bases. The CDR3 sequence is CSVRDRESYGYTF. The DNA of the CDR3 is TGCAGCGTTAGGGACAGGGAGAGCTATGGCTACACCTTC.

The V call is TRBV7-9, the J call TRBJ2-3; a weak D match, TRBD1 (5 bases). The V gene's germline CDR1 is SEHNR and CDR2 FQNEAQ (reference sequence). The CDR3 loop spans 16 amino acids. The ends were cut back, 1 base at V and 2 bases at J, with 13 bases in the middle. This chain's CDR3 is CASSLDKGSLTDTQYF. In DNA form, the CDR3 reads TGTGCCAGCAGCTTAGATAAGGGGTCCCTCACAGATACGCAGTATTTT.

J is TRBJ2-5 and V is TRBV5-6; 7 nucleotides align to TRBD1. Trimming removed 7 bases from V and 5 bases from J; junction bases left unmatched: 8. The CDR3 is 13 residues long. Germline loops: CDR1 SGHDT, CDR2 YYEEEE. The CDR3 is CASGEGARETQYF. The DNA of the CDR3 is TGTGCCAGCGGAGAGGGGGCGAGGGAGACCCAGTACTTC.

In nucleotides, the CDR3 is TGTGCCAGCAGCCCCGGACTGGGACTCTACGAGCAGTACTTC. Protein product: CASSPGLGLYEQYF. The chain recombines TRBV13 with TRBJ2-7; tentative D call: TRBD2 (6 bases). CDR3 length: 14 amino acids. V was shortened by 5 bases and J by 3 bases, with 14 bases between the two germline ends. The germline gives CDR1 PRHDT, CDR2 FYEKMQ (reference sequence).

The chain recombines TRBV9 with TRBJ2-5; D not certain. The CDR3 is 15 amino acids. V lost 5 bases to trimming and J lost 2 bases, with 16 bases between them. The V gene's germline CDR1 is SGDLS and CDR2 YYNGEE. The chain's CDR3 is CASSREQLLQETQYF. In nucleotides, the CDR3 is TGTGCCAGCAGTAGAGAACAGTTGTTACAAGAGACCCAGTACTTC.

The rearrangement uses TRBV2 and TRBJ1-6, with 7 nucleotides matching TRBD1. After removal of 4 bases from V and 6 bases from J, the junction contained 12 bases not matched to a gene. Germline V gene sequence: CDR1 SNHLY, CDR2 FYNNEI. The CDR3 spans 17 residues. The DNA for the CDR3 is TGTGCCAGCAGTGGCTTAGGGGGCGCCTGGATTAATTCACCCCTCCACTTT. This codes for CASSGLGGAWINSPLHF.

V gene TRBV5-5 combines with J gene TRBJ1-1, with TRBD1 matching over 7 bases. The CDR3 runs 15 residues. V was pared by 0 bases and J by 5 bases, with 7 bases of the junction left unmatched. The germline V gene has CDR1 SGHKS and CDR2 YYEKEE (reference sequence). For the CDR3, the DNA is TGTGCCAGCAGCTTGGTCGGCAGGGGGATGACTGAAGCTTTCTTT. Its translation: CASSLVGRGMTEAFF. Combining the CDR3 with reference TRBV5-5 and TRBJ1-1 gives the whole variable domain DAGVTQSPTHLIKTRGQQVTLRCSPISGHKSVSWYQQVLGQGPQFIFQYYEKEERGRGNFPDRFSARQFPNYSSELNVNALLLGDSALYLCASSLVGRGMTEAFFGQGTRLTVV.

The chain uses TRBV15 and TRBJ2-5; TRBD2 matches at 7 bases. This CDR3 contains 16 residues. Germline V gene lookup returns CDR1 LNHNV and CDR2 YYDKDF (reference sequence). V dropped 3 bases and J dropped 1; count of bases not matched to a gene: 8. Here the CDR3 reads CATSSLGDYPQETQYF. CDR3 DNA: TGTGCCACCAGCAGTCTGGGGGACTATCCCCAAGAGACCCAGTACTTC.

The chain recombines TRBV4-3 with TRBJ1-2; 7 positions agree with TRBD1. J was trimmed by 4 bases and V by 3 bases; bases with no gene match: 5. The germline CDR1 and CDR2 sequences are LGHNA and YSLEER. CDR3 length equals 14 residues. The CDR3 DNA follows: TGCGCCAGCAGCCAGAAACAGGGGACCTATGGCTACACCTTC. Amino acid sequence: CASSQKQGTYGYTF.

V usage is TRBV6-5 and J usage is TRBJ1-1; D gene ambiguous. The V end was cut by 6 bases, the J end by 2 bases, with 16 bases between. Germline CDR1 MNHEY, CDR2 SVGAGI. The CDR3 has 15 amino acids. Written as DNA, the CDR3 is TGTGCCAGCAGCCGGGCTGGCGGGAGAAACACTGAAGCTTTCTTT. It specifies CASSRAGGRNTEAFF.

The chain is built from TRBV5-1 and TRBJ1-5; TRBD1 might be the D (5 bases). The CDR3 is made up of 13 amino acids. Germline CDR1 reads SGHRS; CDR2 reads YFSETQ. V lost 2 bases and J lost 4, with 7 bases in between. CDR3 sequence reads: CASSLGQNQPQHF. The CDR3 DNA reads as TGCGCCAGCAGCTTAGGACAAAATCAGCCCCAGCATTTT.

V and J are TRBV27 and TRBJ2-7, with TRBD2 matching 11 bases. The CDR3 spans 15 residues. CDR1 is MNHEY, CDR2 SMNVEV, per germline (reference sequence). V shed 4 bases and J 0 bases; nucleotides not matched to a gene: 2. As DNA, the CDR3 is TGTGCCAGCAGTTCGACTAGCGGGACCTCCTACGAGCAGTACTTC. It encodes CASSSTSGTSYEQYF.

J is TRBJ2-2 and V is TRBV7-6, with 7 positions matching TRBD1. CDR3 size: 15 residues. The V and J ends lost 1 base and 1 base, in that order; junction bases with no gene match: 0. Germline assignment: CDR1 SGHVS and CDR2 FNYEAQ. CDR3 coding DNA: TGTGCCAGCAGCTTAGGGACAGGGAACACCGGGGAGCTGTTTTTT. Translated, it gives CASSLGTGNTGELFF.

In regard to this clone: Distinct nucleotide sequences in the sample also encode this CDR3. V is TRBV6-4 and J is TRBJ2-1; 11 bases match TRBD2. J gave up 4 bases and V 9 bases, and 8 bases lay outside the gene matches. CDR1 is MRHNA, CDR2 SNTAGT, per germline. This CDR3 is 15 amino acids long. CDR3 nucleotides: TGTGCCAGTAGTCCGACTAGCGGGGATTACAATGAGCAGTTCTTC. It is translated as CASSPTSGDYNEQFF.

The J gene is TRBJ1-3, the V gene TRBV7-3, with D uncertain. The length of the CDR3 is 14 residues. Looked up from germline, CDR1 is SGHTA and CDR2 is FQGTGA. Trimming pared 0 bases from V and 0 bases from J, leaving 3 bases between. Here the CDR3 reads CASSLTGSGNTIYF. DNA of the CDR3: TGTGCCAGCAGCTTAACCGGCTCTGGAAACACCATATATTTT.

The genes are TRBV5-1 and TRBJ2-1; TRBD2 agrees at 13 bases. Trimming took 1 base from V and 4 from J; bases not matched to a gene: 2. The CDR3 contains 16 residues. CDR1 is SGHRS, CDR2 YFSETQ, per germline. The CDR3 reads CASSLQLAGGYNEQFF. CDR3 sequence (DNA): TGCGCCAGCAGCTTGCAACTAGCGGGAGGGTACAATGAGCAGTTCTTC.

The chain's CDR3 is CASSLQQETQYF. CDR3 DNA sequence: TGCGCCAGCAGCTTACAACAAGAGACCCAGTACTTC. The chain carries TRBV5-1 and TRBJ2-5; D not certain. This CDR3 is built from 12 residues. V lost 2 bases to trimming and J lost 2 bases, with 4 bases between them. Germline V gives CDR1 SGHRS, CDR2 YFSETQ.

The chain is built from TRBV29-1 and TRBJ1-1; D is ambiguous. The length of the CDR3 is 13 residues. The germline CDR1 and CDR2 sequences are SQVTM and ANQGSEA. The V gene lost 6 bases and the J gene lost 7 bases, with 18 bases spanning the gap. CDR3 nucleotide sequence: TGCAGCGTGGAGGGTCGGGTTGGAATTGAAGCTTTCTTT. It encodes CSVEGRVGIEAFF.

V and J are TRBV10-3 and TRBJ2-7, with 9 bases aligning to TRBD1. V gave up 10 bases and J gave up 0 bases; unmatched junction bases: 7. Looked up from germline, CDR1 is ENHRY and CDR2 is SYGVKD. The CDR3 totals 14 residues. The chain's CDR3 is CATFGQGSSYEQYF. CDR3 nucleotides: TGTGCCACGTTTGGACAGGGGAGCTCCTACGAGCAGTACTTC.

The rearrangement joins TRBV29-1 to TRBJ2-1; 8 nucleotides agree with TRBD2. V shed 4 bases and J 10 bases; nucleotides not matched to a gene: 3. Germline CDR1 SQVTM, CDR2 ANQGSEA. The CDR3 sequence is 11 residues long. CDR3 residues: CSVARGGEQFF. CDR3 nucleotides: TGCAGCGTTGCCCGCGGGGGGGAGCAGTTCTTC.

The chain carries TRBV5-8 and TRBJ1-6, with 7 bases that match TRBD1. V lost 4 bases, J lost 9 bases, and 7 bases stayed unmatched. Germline CDR1 SGHTS, CDR2 YDEGEE. The CDR3 runs 14 residues. The CDR3 coding sequence is TGTGCCAGCAGCGCAGACAGGGCGACTTCACCCCTCCACTTT. Protein product: CASSADRATSPLHF.

V and J are TRBV19 and TRBJ2-7, with a tentative D call TRBD2 (7 bases). CDR1 and CDR2 from the germline V gene are LNHDA and SQIVND (reference sequence). This CDR3 comprises 12 residues. V lost 3 bases to trimming and J lost 7 bases, with 10 bases between them. The CDR3 DNA reads TGTGCCAGTAGTATCGGGGGGCGAGAGCAGTACTTC. Translating gives CASSIGGREQYF.

The chain is built from TRBV9 and TRBJ1-4; weak D call: TRBD1 (6 bases). The germline V gene encodes CDR1 SGDLS and CDR2 YYNGEE. Trimming took 0 bases from V and 7 from J, leaving 10 bases between them. The CDR3 has 14 residues. CDR3 DNA: TGTGCCAGCAGCGTAGGAGGGGGAATTGAAAAACTGTTTTTT. It translates to CASSVGGGIEKLFF.